The rows below give T cell receptor beta chains drawn from one sample of a study. TCRdb processed the RT-PCR reads anew with MiXCR; each CDR3 protein has one entry. This sample has about 680,000 distinct CDR3 sequences, with 12% to 15% found just once. Input material: memory CD4+ T cells from blood. These TCRs come from a female donor in good health, serving as a healthy control. CDR3s include the opening cysteine and the closing phenylalanine or tryptophan. A D gene is named only where the DNA matches it firmly. Some rows mark clone size as missing; the rest say once, few, many or name a class of expanded clone.

J gene | D gene | clone size | V gene | CDR3 length | CDR3 DNA | CDR3 protein
TRBJ2-1 | NA | few | TRBV9 | 15 | TGTGCCAGCAGCGTAGGCCCAGGGACCTACAATGAGCAGTTCTTC | CASSVGPGTYNEQFF
TRBJ2-3 | NA | NA | TRBV10-2 | 14 | TGCGCCAGCAGTGCCGGGACCGGCACAGATACGCAGTATTTT | CASSAGTGTDTQYF
TRBJ2-5 | TRBD2 | NA | TRBV20-1 | 16 | TGCAGTGCTAGTCCGACCGGGGGGGGGAGGCAAGAGACCCAGTACTTC | CSASPTGGGRQETQYF
TRBJ2-3 | TRBD1 | many | TRBV6-4 | 14 | TGTGCCAGCAGTCGGGGACAGGGGGCAGATACGCAGTATTTT | CASSRGQGADTQYF
TRBJ2-7 | NA | NA | TRBV7-2 | 12 | TGTGCCAGCAGCCTGGACGGTCTCGAGCAGTACTTC | CASSLDGLEQYF
TRBJ1-5 | TRBD1 | NA | TRBV18 | 13 | TGTGCCAGCTCAGCTCAGGGGGAAGAGCCCCAGCATTTT | CASSAQGEEPQHF
TRBJ2-3 | NA | NA | TRBV28 | 15 | TGTGCCAGCAGTTCCCCCTCGAGGAGGACAGATACGCAGTATTTT | CASSSPSRRTDTQYF
TRBJ1-1 | NA | NA | TRBV15 | 15 | TGTGCCACCAGCAGAGATCGAAAGGGATCGCCTGAAGCTTTCTTT | CATSRDRKGSPEAFF
TRBJ2-1 | TRBD2 | NA | TRBV2 | 14 | TGTGCCAGCAGCGAAAGACTAGCGTCCAATGAGCAGTTCTTC | CASSERLASNEQFF
TRBJ1-6 | NA | few | TRBV12-3/TRBV12-4 | 13 | TGTGCCAGCTCTTTCCCACATAATTCACCCCTCCACTTT | CASSFPHNSPLHF
TRBJ2-5 | TRBD2 | few | TRBV29-1 | 14 | TGCAGCGTTGAAGATACGGGGGGGGAAGAGACCCAGTACTTC | CSVEDTGGEETQYF
TRBJ2-5 | NA | NA | TRBV5-4 | 12 | TGTGCCAGCAGCCGCTTTGGAGAGACCCAGTACTTC | CASSRFGETQYF
TRBJ2-6 | NA | NA | TRBV20-1 | 16 | TGCAGTGCGCTCCTCTCAGGGATCTCTGGGGCCAACGTCCTGACTTTC | CSALLSGISGANVLTF
TRBJ1-4 | NA | many | TRBV29-1 | 14 | TGCAGCGTTGAAGATCCGGGAGTCAAGGAAAAACTGTTTTTT | CSVEDPGVKEKLFF
TRBJ2-2 | NA | many | TRBV20-1 | 16 | TGCAGTGCTAGAGATACCCGGACGAGTTACACCGGGGAGCTGTTTTTT | CSARDTRTSYTGELFF
TRBJ2-3 | NA | NA | TRBV20-1 | 16 | TGCAGTGCTAGAGACCCAGGGAGCGGATACACAGATACGCAGTATTTT | CSARDPGSGYTDTQYF
TRBJ1-2 | NA | few | TRBV4-1 | 13 | TGCGCCAGCAGCCAAACCGAATACTATGGCTACACCTTC | CASSQTEYYGYTF
TRBJ2-2 | TRBD2 | NA | TRBV12-3/TRBV12-4 | 14 | TGTGCCAGCAGTTTAAGCGGGAGAACCGGGGAGCTGTTTTTT | CASSLSGRTGELFF
TRBJ2-1 | TRBD2 | few | TRBV20-1 | 15 | TGCAGTGCGCCGGGAGGGCGGGGCGTCTACAATGAGCAGTTCTTC | CSAPGGRGVYNEQFF
TRBJ1-1 | NA | few | TRBV4-3 | 12 | TGCGCCAGCAGTCCAAGATGGGGGGAAGCTTTCTTT | CASSPRWGEAFF
TRBJ2-5 | NA | few | TRBV5-1 | 15 | TGCGCCAGCAGCTTGGGACTCCCCCGCGGAAAGACCCAGTACTTC | CASSLGLPRGKTQYF
TRBJ2-4 | NA | few | TRBV20-1 | 14 | TGCAGTGCTAGTGACGGGGCGGCCAAAAACATTCAGTACTTC | CSASDGAAKNIQYF
TRBJ2-5 | TRBD2 | many | TRBV11-3 | 13 | TGTGCCAGCAGCGTTACTAGCGGTGAGACCCAGTACTTC | CASSVTSGETQYF
TRBJ2-3 | TRBD2 | few | TRBV9 | 18 | TGTGCCAGCAGCGTCAGCACGGGACTAGCGGGTTTCACAGATACGCAGTATTTT | CASSVSTGLAGFTDTQYF
TRBJ2-7 | TRBD2 | few | TRBV7-2 | 16 | TGTGCCAGCAGCCCAGACAGCGGGAGCCTTTTTTACGAGCAGTACTTC | CASSPDSGSLFYEQYF
TRBJ2-3 | NA | few | TRBV28 | 16 | TGTGCCAGCAGTCCCCTTAGCGGTTCGGTTGCAGATACGCAGTATTTT | CASSPLSGSVADTQYF
TRBJ2-1 | TRBD2 | few | TRBV4-2 | 14 | TGTGCCAGCAGCCCCGGGGACTACTACAATGAGCAGTTCTTC | CASSPGDYYNEQFF
TRBJ2-3 | TRBD1 | few | TRBV20-1 | 15 | TGCAGTGCACGCGGCCAGGGGGCGCGGACAGATACGCAGTATTTT | CSARGQGARTDTQYF
TRBJ2-3 | NA | NA | TRBV5-4 | 17 | TGTGCCAGCAGCCTGGCCTTGGGGGCCCGGAGCCCAGATACGCAGTATTTT | CASSLALGARSPDTQYF
TRBJ2-7 | NA | many | TRBV20-1 | 15 | TGCAGTGCCCACCTCTTCCAGGGGGGCTCCTACGAGCAGTACTTC | CSAHLFQGGSYEQYF
TRBJ1-2 | TRBD1 | NA | TRBV24-1 | 14 | TGTGCCACCAGTGACCGAGGGACAGGGGATGGCTACACCTTC | CATSDRGTGDGYTF
TRBJ1-3 | NA | few | TRBV20-1 | 14 | TGCAGTGCTAGAGATAGGGTCAGGGGAAACACCATATATTTT | CSARDRVRGNTIYF
TRBJ2-1 | NA | NA | TRBV5-1 | 16 | TGCGCCAGCAGCTTTGAAATGGGACTCCAGGGGAATGAGCAGTTCTTC | CASSFEMGLQGNEQFF
TRBJ2-1 | NA | few | TRBV12-3/TRBV12-4 | 16 | TGTGCCAGCAGTTCCCGATCAGTTAGCTCCTACAATGAGCAGTTCTTC | CASSSRSVSSYNEQFF
TRBJ2-3 | NA | few | TRBV3-1 | 13 | TGTGCCAGCAGCCAAGCCCGCACGGGGACGCAGTATTTT | CASSQARTGTQYF
TRBJ1-2 | TRBD1 | NA | TRBV10-3 | 14 | TGTGCCATCAGTAATCCGGGACAGGGCTATGGCTACACCTTC | CAISNPGQGYGYTF
TRBJ1-1 | TRBD1 | few | TRBV20-1 | 12 | TGCAGTGCTAGAGGGCAGGGGGCCCCTTCTTTCTTT | CSARGQGAPSFF
TRBJ2-2 | NA | NA | TRBV12-3/TRBV12-4 | 14 | TGTGCCAGCAGTGGGGCTGGGGGGCGGAGGGAGCTGTTTTTT | CASSGAGGRRELFF
TRBJ2-5 | TRBD2 | NA | TRBV7-3 | 13 | TGTGCCAGCAGCTTAGCGGGGGACGAGACCCAGTACTTC | CASSLAGDETQYF
TRBJ2-1 | TRBD2 | few | TRBV15 | 21 | TGTGCCACCAGCAGAGATAGGTTTCCGGTCGCGGGAGGGCCCTCCTACAATGAGCAGTTCTTC | CATSRDRFPVAGGPSYNEQFF
TRBJ2-6 | TRBD2 | once | TRBV6-2/TRBV6-3 | 19 | TGTGCCAGCAGTTACCCGAGGCTAGCGGGAGTTTCTGGGGCCAACGTCCTGACTTTC | CASSYPRLAGVSGANVLTF
TRBJ2-1 | NA | many | TRBV12-3/TRBV12-4 | 12 | TGTGCCAGCAGTTTAAAGGGAAGCGAGCAGTTCTTC | CASSLKGSEQFF
TRBJ1-5 | NA | many | TRBV12-3/TRBV12-4 | 13 | TGTGCCAGCAGTTTGACAGGAGGGCAGCCCCAGCATTTT | CASSLTGGQPQHF
TRBJ1-3 | NA | NA | TRBV13 | 16 | TGTGCCAGCAGCGAACTCAGGGGTCGGTCTGGAAACACCATATATTTT | CASSELRGRSGNTIYF
TRBJ2-7 | TRBD1 | NA | TRBV28 | 15 | TGTGCCAGCAGTTCGCCCGGGACAGTTTCCTACGAGCAGTACTTC | CASSSPGTVSYEQYF
TRBJ1-1 | NA | NA | TRBV19 | 15 | TGTGCCAGTAGTAGGCGTCAGGGCATGGGAACTGAAGCTTTCTTT | CASSRRQGMGTEAFF
TRBJ2-7 | TRBD1 | many | TRBV29-1 | 13 | TGCAGCGTTGCAGGACAGGGAAGCTACGAGCAGTACTTC | CSVAGQGSYEQYF
TRBJ2-1 | NA | many | TRBV10-3 | 14 | TGTGCCATCAGACCGGGCCAGTCCTACAATGAGCAGTTCTTC | CAIRPGQSYNEQFF
TRBJ2-7 | TRBD1 | few | TRBV5-6 | 15 | TGTGCCAGCAGCCCAACGGGACAGAGCTCCTACGAGCAGTACTTC | CASSPTGQSSYEQYF